The next 21 T cell receptor beta chains were all read from a single sample in a study of graft-versus-host responses after intestinal transplantation. Using immunoSEQ multiplex PCR, the repertoire was profiled, and TCRdb retains in-frame clones only, with some absent. The sample lists about 97,000 clones, around 90% occurring once. Sequenced here: PBMCs, sampled 453 days after intestinal transplant. The receptors come from a human patient who received an intestinal transplant, so some T cells may come from the graft donor.

The chain joins TRBV7-9 to TRBJ2-3; D might be TRBD1 (5 bases). Germline-derived CDR1 and CDR2 are SEHNR and FQNEAQ (reference sequence). The CDR3 runs to 16 residues. V gave up 0 bases and J gave up 0 bases, with 10 bases separating them. CDR3 sequence: CASSLATGQSTDTQYF. The DNA of the CDR3 is TGTGCCAGCAGCTTAGCGACCGGACAAAGCACAGATACGCAGTATTTT. Full variable domain (missing parts from reference TRBV7-9 and TRBJ2-3): DTGVSQNPRHKITKRGQNVTFRCDPISEHNRLYWYRQTLGQGPEFLTYFQNEAQLEKSRLLSDRFSAERPKGSFSTLEIQRTEQGDSAMYLCASSLATGQSTDTQYFGPGTRLTVL.

As regards this clone: A far larger clone is a single base away, which makes a read error likely. V and J are TRBV7-5 and TRBJ2-7; the DNA was not used to check the table's D call, TRBD1. TRBV7-5 is annotated as a pseudogene. CDR3 length equals 14 residues. The CDR3 region is CARSLRGTDYEQYF. The CDR3 DNA reads as TGTGCCAGAAGCTTGCGAGGGACAGACTACGAGCAGTACTTC.

This rearrangement joins TRBV6-6 to TRBJ2-3; D not resolved. This CDR3 has 15 residues. CDR1 and CDR2 from the germline V gene are MNHNY and SVGAGI (reference sequence). Trimming took 6 bases from V and 6 from J, leaving 19 bases between them. Written as DNA, the CDR3 is TGTGCCAGCAGGGGATCTAGTCCTCGGCTGGATACGCAGTATTTT. This codes for CASRGSSPRLDTQYF.

The chain uses TRBV6-5 and TRBJ1-1, with D tentatively TRBD1 (5 bases). Germline V gene sequence: CDR1 MNHEY, CDR2 SVGAGI. This CDR3 is built from 16 residues. The V end lost 2 bases, the J end lost 5 bases, and 18 bases lay between the germline ends. CDR3 nucleotide sequence: TGTGCCAGCAGTTACCGGTGGGGGGGTCGGCATACTGAAGCTTTCTTT. Protein product: CASSYRWGGRHTEAFF.

The chain is built from TRBV4-1 and TRBJ2-4; 7 bases align to TRBD1. The CDR3 contains 17 residues. From germline, CDR1 is MGHRA and CDR2 YSYEKL. V lost 3 bases, J lost 1 base, and 9 bases stayed unmatched. The CDR3 spells CASSHRTGERAKNIQYF. The CDR3, as DNA: TGCGCCAGCAGCCACCGCACAGGGGAGAGGGCCAAAAACATTCAGTACTTC.

The genes are TRBV5-4 and TRBJ2-5; TRBD2 matches 10 bases. J was trimmed by 7 bases and V by 6 bases; bases with no gene match: 15. This CDR3 has 16 residues. The V gene's germline CDR1 is SGHNT and CDR2 YYREEE (reference sequence). CDR3 loop: CASTDPSGGREGTQYF. The CDR3 DNA follows: TGTGCCAGCACCGACCCTAGCGGGGGACGAGAGGGGACCCAGTACTTC. The full variable domain, in which reference TRBV5-4 and TRBJ2-5 provide the parts outside the CDR3, is ETGVTQSPTHLIKTRGQQVTLRCSSQSGHNTVSWYQQALGQGPQFIFQYYREEENGRGNFPPRFSGLQFPNYSSELNVNALELDDSALYLCASTDPSGGREGTQYFGPGTRLLVL.

The V call is TRBV6-5, the J call TRBJ2-7, with D possibly being TRBD1 (5 bases). The CDR3 runs to 13 residues. Per germline, CDR1 MNHEY and CDR2 SVGAGI. V lost 7 bases and J 7 bases, leaving 17 bases between the germline ends. The CDR3: CASKNPGSLEQYF. The CDR3 coding sequence is TGTGCCAGCAAAAACCCAGGGTCCCTAGAGCAGTACTTC.

CDR3 nucleotides: TGTGCCAGCAGCTTGGGAGGTGTAGGTAATGAAAAACTGTTTTTT. Translation: CASSLGGVGNEKLFF. This sequence joins TRBV5-4 and TRBJ1-4, with D uncertain. The CDR3 is made up of 15 amino acids. V was pared by 0 bases and J by 4 bases, with 10 bases between. Germline lookup yields CDR1 SGHNT and CDR2 YYREEE (reference sequence).

The J gene is TRBJ2-3, the V gene TRBV7-9; D possibly corresponds to TRBD1 (6 bases). Trimming shortened V by 6 bases and J by 2 bases, and 15 bases separated the two germline ends. From germline, CDR1 is SEHNR and CDR2 FQNEAQ (reference sequence). The CDR3 runs 15 residues. CDR3 sequence: CASSPWTVNTDTQYF. CDR3 nucleotides: TGTGCCAGCAGTCCGTGGACAGTTAACACAGATACGCAGTATTTT.

The chain uses TRBV4-1 and TRBJ1-5; D not resolved. Germline V gives CDR1 MGHRA, CDR2 YSYEKL. Trimming removed 4 bases at V and 0 bases at J, with 16 bases between. This CDR3 has 17 residues. In DNA form, the CDR3 reads TGCGCCAGCAGCCCGGAGGACCTTCGGGATAGCAATCAGCCCCAGCATTTT. Amino acids: CASSPEDLRDSNQPQHF.

The chain carries TRBV11-2 and TRBJ2-7; 8 positions match TRBD2. Germline loops: CDR1 SGHAT, CDR2 FQNNGV. The CDR3 is made up of 14 amino acids. J gave up 2 bases and V 5 bases, and 5 bases lay outside the gene matches. As DNA, the CDR3 is TGTGCCAGCAGCCGGGGGGGAGGCACCTACGAGCAGTACTTC. Amino acids: CASSRGGGTYEQYF. Complete variable domain (other parts from reference TRBV11-2 and TRBJ2-7): EAGVAQSPRYKIIEKRQSVAFWCNPISGHATLYWYQQILGQGPKLLIQFQNNGVVDDSQLPKDRFSAERLKGVDSTLKIQPAKLEDSAVYLCASSRGGGTYEQYFGPGTRLTVT.

The J gene is TRBJ2-7, the V gene TRBV7-9; D possibly corresponds to TRBD1 (6 bases). The CDR3 has 14 amino acids. Germline CDR1 SEHNR, CDR2 FQNEAQ (reference sequence). Trimming stripped 4 bases from V and 5 bases from J, with 15 bases between. CDR3 sequence: CASSSTTGFDEQYF. The CDR3 DNA follows: TGTGCCAGCAGCTCCACCACAGGGTTCGACGAGCAGTACTTC.

The chain joins TRBV12-5 to TRBJ2-1, with D perhaps assigned TRBD1 or TRBD2 (5 bases each). V dropped 5 bases and J dropped 0 bases, with 23 bases sitting between them. The germline CDR1 and CDR2 sequences are LGHNT and FRNRAP. This CDR3 is built from 19 residues. The CDR3 DNA reads TGTGCTAGTGGTCCACCGAGGGGAGCCGAGGGCAGCTCCTACAATGAGCAGTTCTTC. It encodes CASGPPRGAEGSSYNEQFF. The full variable domain, completed using reference TRBV12-5 and TRBJ2-1, is DARVTQTPRHKVTEMGQEVTMRCQPILGHNTVFWYRQTMMQGLELLAYFRNRAPLDDSGMPKDRFSAEMPDATLATLKIQPSEPRDSAVYFCASGPPRGAEGSSYNEQFFGPGTRLTVL.

V usage is TRBV6-1 and J usage is TRBJ2-1, with TRBD2 identical over 7 bases. Germline V gene data show CDR1 as MNHNS and CDR2 as SASEGT. V shed 1 base, J shed 4 bases, and the junction held 4 bases outside the gene matches. This CDR3 has 15 amino acids. The CDR3 region has the DNA TGTGCCAGCAGTGAAGTGCGCGGGGGATACAATGAGCAGTTCTTC. Translated, it gives CASSEVRGGYNEQFF.

The V call is TRBV5-1, the J call TRBJ1-6, with a tentative D call TRBD1 (6 bases). The CDR3 is 17 residues long. Germline V lookup: CDR1 SGHRS, CDR2 YFSETQ. V gave up 4 bases and J gave up 9 bases, with 23 bases separating them. The CDR3 bases are TGCGCCAGCAGCCCGGGGCCCTTACAGGGAAGGGGTTCACCCCTCCACTTT. It codes for CASSPGPLQGRGSPLHF.

V is TRBV21-1 and J is TRBJ2-7; TRBD1, the D gene given by the table, was not confirmed from the DNA. TRBV21-1 is shown as a pseudogene. The CDR3 has 13 amino acids. The CDR3 nucleotides read TGTGCCAGCAGCACTCGACAGGGGGCCGAGCAGTACTTC. Translating it yields CASSTRQGAEQYF.

This clone was seen just once. CDR3 protein: CASSPPTGNGYTF. Here the CDR3 DNA reads TGTGCCAGCAGCCCTCCAACAGGGAATGGCTACACCTTC. The rearrangement joins TRBV7-9 to TRBJ1-2; D perhaps matches TRBD1 (6 bases). Per germline, CDR1 SEHNR and CDR2 FQNEAQ (reference sequence). The V end lost 5 bases, the J end lost 6 bases, and 13 bases lay between the germline ends. The CDR3 extends over 13 amino acids.

This clone was seen a single time. The J gene is TRBJ2-7, the V gene TRBV6-1; D perhaps matches TRBD2 (5 bases). The germline V and J ends were trimmed by 6 bases and 2 bases, with 11 bases remaining between them. CDR3 length: 13 amino acids. Germline V gene sequence: CDR1 MNHNS, CDR2 SASEGT. In DNA, the CDR3 is TGTGCCAGCAGCTCCCCCGGGACCTACGAGCAGTACTTC. Protein product: CASSSPGTYEQYF.

This clone has a single count. The chain is built from TRBV6-4 and TRBJ2-7; TRBD1 agrees at 9 bases. J was trimmed by 4 bases and V by 3 bases; bases with no gene match: 4. CDR1 is MRHNA and CDR2 is SNTAGT in the germline V gene. This CDR3 is 14 amino acids long. CDR3 loop: CASSEGTGSYEQYF. The CDR3 region has the DNA TGTGCCAGCAGTGAAGGGACAGGGAGTTACGAGCAGTACTTC.

This clone came up a few times. The chain links TRBV19 to TRBJ1-1, with TRBD1 matching over 7 bases. V gave up 6 bases and J gave up 6 bases; unmatched junction bases: 7. The CDR3 covers 13 residues. Germline V CDR1 and CDR2: LNHDA, SQIVND (reference sequence). CDR3 sequence reads: CASRMDRYSEAFF. The DNA of the CDR3 is TGTGCCAGTAGGATGGACAGGTACTCTGAAGCTTTCTTT.

The chain has TRBV4-2 and TRBJ2-1; weak D call: TRBD2 (5 bases). Germline V gene sequence: CDR1 LGHNA, CDR2 YNFKEQ. V lost 0 bases and J 6 bases, leaving 12 bases between the germline ends. The CDR3 spans 15 residues. CDR3 sequence reads: CASSQEGRGTNEQFF. The CDR3 bases are TGTGCCAGCAGCCAAGAGGGGAGAGGTACCAATGAGCAGTTCTTC.